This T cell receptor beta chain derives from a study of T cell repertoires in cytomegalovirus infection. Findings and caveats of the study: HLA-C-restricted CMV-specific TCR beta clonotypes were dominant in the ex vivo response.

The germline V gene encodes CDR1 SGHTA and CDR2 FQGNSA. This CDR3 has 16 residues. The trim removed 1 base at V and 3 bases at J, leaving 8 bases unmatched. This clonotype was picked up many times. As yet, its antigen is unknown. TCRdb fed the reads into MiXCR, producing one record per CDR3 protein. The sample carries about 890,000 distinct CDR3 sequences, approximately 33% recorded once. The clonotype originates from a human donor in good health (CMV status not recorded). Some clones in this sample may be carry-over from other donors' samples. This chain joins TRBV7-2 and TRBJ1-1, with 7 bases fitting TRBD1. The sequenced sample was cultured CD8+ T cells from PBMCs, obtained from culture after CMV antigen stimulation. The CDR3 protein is CASSLDGDRVHTEAFF. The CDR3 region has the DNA TGTGCCAGCAGCTTAGACGGGGACAGAGTGCACACTGAAGCTTTCTTT.